Listed below are T cell receptor beta chains from one sample, sequenced in a study of CD8+ T cells in alopecia areata. Assay: immunoSEQ multiplex PCR; the TCRdb copy retains only in-frame clones and omits some. The sample contains roughly 60,000 clones, 44% of which appear only once. What was sequenced was NKG2D-low CD8+ T cells sorted from blood. All receptors come from a human donor with alopecia areata. CDR3s include the opening cysteine and the closing phenylalanine or tryptophan. D genes are given only for firm matches. Size values are once, few and many counts, or a class for expanded clones, and some rows have none.

J gene | clone size | D gene | V gene | CDR3 protein | CDR3 DNA
TRBJ1-1 | NA | NA | TRBV4-1 | CASSQTTGNTEAFF | TGCGCCAGCAGCCAAACGACTGGTAACACTGAAGCTTTCTTT
TRBJ2-1 | NA | TRBD1 | TRBV9 | CASGGQGSNEQFF | TGTGCCAGCGGCGGACAGGGGAGCAATGAGCAGTTCTTC
TRBJ2-7 | few | TRBD2 | TRBV27 | CASSSRLAGTAEQYF | TGTGCCAGCAGTTCGCGACTAGCGGGAACTGCCGAGCAGTACTTC
TRBJ1-1 | NA | TRBD1 | TRBV30 | CAWKDRGNTEAFF | TGTGCCTGGAAAGACAGGGGGAACACTGAAGCTTTCTTT
TRBJ2-1 | NA | NA | TRBV12-5 | CASGFPGRSYNEQFF | TGTGCTAGTGGTTTCCCTGGCCGATCCTACAATGAGCAGTTCTTC
TRBJ2-1 | NA | NA | TRBV4-1 | CASSQDLVSSYNEQFF | TGCGCCAGCAGCCAAGACCTAGTTAGCTCCTACAATGAGCAGTTCTTC
TRBJ2-7 | NA | NA | TRBV6-1 | CASSEEVGSYEQYF | TGTGCCAGCAGTGAAGAGGTGGGCTCCTACGAGCAGTACTTC
TRBJ1-5 | NA | NA | TRBV5-6 | CASSFASSNQPQHF | TGTGCCAGCAGCTTTGCCAGCAGCAATCAGCCCCAGCATTTT
TRBJ2-3 | NA | TRBD2 | TRBV5-1 | CASSWTSGGLGVDTQYF | TGCGCCAGCAGCTGGACTAGCGGGGGGCTAGGGGTAGATACGCAGTATTTT
TRBJ2-7 | NA | NA | TRBV28 | CASSPDAGATTYEQYF | TGTGCCAGCAGTCCCGACGCCGGCGCGACCACCTACGAGCAGTACTTC
TRBJ2-7 | NA | TRBD2 | TRBV2 | CASIGRGGAYEQYF | TGTGCCAGCATTGGACGGGGGGGTGCCTACGAGCAGTACTTC
TRBJ2-1 | NA | TRBD2 | TRBV29-1 | CSVEGVGTSGRRAYNEQFF | TGCAGCGTTGAAGGGGTCGGGACTAGCGGAAGACGCGCCTACAATGAGCAGTTCTTC
TRBJ2-1 | NA | TRBD2 | TRBV27 | CASSPPAGSSYNEQFF | TGTGCCAGCAGTCCCCCAGCGGGGAGCTCCTACAATGAGCAGTTCTTC
TRBJ2-1 | few | NA | TRBV29-1 | CSAVRSHEQFF | TGCAGCGCGGTAAGGTCGCATGAGCAGTTCTTC
TRBJ2-1 | NA | TRBD2 | TRBV25-1 | CASSSGLYNEQFF | TGTGCCAGCTCTAGCGGGCTATACAATGAGCAGTTCTTC
TRBJ1-2 | NA | NA | TRBV7-9 | CASSLSLTGLLYGYTF | TGTGCCAGCAGCTTATCCCTAACAGGGTTACTCTATGGCTACACCTTC
TRBJ2-7 | NA | TRBD1 | TRBV25-1 | CASLRVGQGVEEQYF | TGTGCCAGCCTCCGGGTGGGACAGGGGGTCGAAGAGCAGTACTTC
TRBJ2-1 | few | TRBD1 | TRBV29-1 | CSVEDPAGGWNEQFF | TGCAGCGTTGAAGATCCGGCAGGGGGATGGAATGAGCAGTTCTTC
TRBJ1-2 | once | NA | TRBV4-1 | CASSFGRRYTF | TGCGCCAGCAGCTTTGGGCGTCGCTACACCTTC
TRBJ2-1 | NA | TRBD2 | TRBV4-3 | CASSQDRGLGPTPGQFF | TGCGCCAGCAGCCAAGATAGGGGACTAGGGCCGACTCCGGGGCAGTTCTTC
TRBJ2-1 | NA | TRBD2 | TRBV18 | CASSLAGGGREQFF | TGTGCCAGCTCCTTAGCGGGGGGCGGACGCGAGCAGTTCTTC
TRBJ2-5 | NA | NA | TRBV15 | CATSRLGGERQETQYF | TGTGCCACCAGCAGACTTGGAGGAGAGAGACAAGAGACCCAGTACTTC
TRBJ2-1 | NA | NA | TRBV30 | CAWSGGGGQYNEQFF | TGTGCCTGGTCCGGGGGCGGCGGACAATACAATGAGCAGTTCTTC
TRBJ2-7 | NA | NA | TRBV7-9 | CASSPDYEQYF | TGTGCCAGCAGCCCCGACTACGAGCAGTACTTC
TRBJ2-5 | NA | TRBD2 | TRBV14 | CASSQGLAGGWRETQYF | TGTGCCAGCAGCCAAGGCCTAGCGGGAGGATGGAGAGAGACCCAGTACTTC
TRBJ2-5 | NA | NA | TRBV11-2 | CASSPGLRNLGETQYF | TGTGCCAGCAGCCCCGGACTACGCAACTTGGGGGAGACCCAGTACTTC
TRBJ1-6 | NA | NA | TRBV30 | CAWSLVANSPLHF | TGTGCCTGGAGTCTAGTGGCAAATTCACCCCTCCACTTT
TRBJ2-5 | few | TRBD2 | TRBV23-1 | CASSTSCGGIVTRTQYF | TGCGCCAGCTCTACGTCGTGCGGGGGGATCGTGACCAGGACCCAGTACTTC
TRBJ1-3 | NA | NA | TRBV29-1 | CSVGENTIYF | TGCAGCGTCGGGGAAAACACCATATATTTT
TRBJ2-3 | NA | TRBD1 | TRBV7-9 | CASSSGQGSTDTQYF | TGTGCCAGCAGCTCGGGACAGGGGAGTACAGATACGCAGTATTTT
TRBJ2-7 | NA | NA | TRBV28 | CASSSQDEQYF | TGTGCCAGCAGTTCCCAGGACGAGCAGTACTTC
TRBJ2-1 | NA | TRBD2 | TRBV5-1 | CASSLDLKTSGSGNEQFF | TGCGCCAGCAGCTTAGACCTCAAGACTAGCGGGAGTGGGAATGAGCAGTTCTTC
TRBJ2-1 | NA | TRBD2 | TRBV5-1 | CASSLFQGAVASGRAPSYNEQFF | TGCGCCAGCAGCTTGTTTCAGGGGGCTGTGGCCAGCGGGAGGGCCCCCTCCTACAATGAGCAGTTCTTC
TRBJ2-6 | NA | NA | TRBV7-9 | CASSSGESSSGANVLTF | TGTGCCAGCAGCTCCGGGGAATCATCCTCTGGGGCCAACGTCCTGACTTTC
TRBJ2-7 | NA | TRBD2 | TRBV6-1 | CASSSGGPYEQYF | TGTGCCAGCAGTTCGGGAGGTCCCTACGAGCAGTACTTC
TRBJ2-1 | NA | NA | TRBV7-9 | CASKDLDEQFF | TGTGCCAGCAAAGACCTTGATGAGCAGTTCTTC
TRBJ2-3 | NA | NA | TRBV6-5 | CASSYEGKSTDTQYF | TGTGCCAGCAGTTACGAAGGGAAAAGCACAGATACGCAGTATTTT
TRBJ2-7 | NA | NA | TRBV30 | CAWSVLGRTYEQYF | TGTGCCTGGAGTGTACTAGGGAGAACCTACGAGCAGTACTTC
TRBJ2-3 | NA | NA | TRBV7-8 | CASYNFGGLKDTQYF | TGTGCCAGCTACAATTTTGGGGGGCTTAAAGATACGCAGTATTTT
TRBJ2-7 | NA | TRBD1 | TRBV9 | CASSVDGTASYEQYF | TGTGCCAGCAGCGTAGATGGGACAGCTTCCTACGAGCAGTACTTC
TRBJ1-1 | few | NA | TRBV7-9 | CASRLGTEAFF | TGTGCCAGCAGGTTGGGCACTGAAGCTTTCTTT
TRBJ1-1 | NA | NA | TRBV28 | CASSPRGANTEAFF | TGTGCCAGCAGTCCCCGGGGGGCGAACACTGAAGCTTTCTTT
TRBJ2-7 | NA | NA | TRBV27 | CASSPWAGSYEQYF | TGTGCCAGCAGTCCCTGGGCGGGATCCTACGAGCAGTACTTC
TRBJ2-1 | few | TRBD2 | TRBV19 | CASSSGGYNEQFF | TGTGCCAGTAGTTCGGGGGGGTACAATGAGCAGTTCTTC
TRBJ2-1 | NA | TRBD1 | TRBV2 | CASSSGQGLYNEQFF | TGTGCCAGCAGTTCCGGACAGGGGCTCTACAATGAGCAGTTCTTC
TRBJ2-5 | NA | NA | TRBV7-9 | CASRGDETQYF | TGTGCCAGCAGGGGAGACGAGACCCAGTACTTC
TRBJ2-2 | few | NA | TRBV9 | CASSGTRRAGELFF | TGTGCCAGCAGCGGGACTCGACGGGCCGGGGAGCTGTTTTTT
TRBJ2-1 | NA | NA | TRBV4-1 | CASSQDPGAWNEQFF | TGCGCCAGCAGCCAAGACCCGGGAGCTTGGAATGAGCAGTTCTTC
TRBJ2-7 | NA | NA | TRBV29-1 | CSVEGQWSYEQYF | TGCAGCGTTGAGGGGCAATGGTCCTACGAGCAGTACTTC
TRBJ2-2 | few | NA | TRBV28 | CASSPRTGTGELFF | TGTGCCAGCAGTCCACGGACTGGCACCGGGGAACTGTTTTTT
TRBJ2-7 | few | NA | TRBV19 | CASSPAGSYEQYF | TGTGCCAGTAGCCCGGCGGGGTCCTACGAGCAGTACTTC
TRBJ2-1 | NA | NA | TRBV9 | CASGLPRGERFF | TGTGCCAGCGGTTTGCCCAGGGGGGAGCGGTTCTTC